The rows below give T cell receptor beta chains drawn from one sample of a study of T cell responses to AZD1222 COVID-19 vaccine. The method was immunoSEQ multiplex PCR; TCRdb's version includes in-frame clones alone and lacks a portion of them. The data show approximately 180,000 clones, 70% to 90% seen once. The sequenced sample was peripheral blood, obtained on day 0 of AZD1222 vaccination. The receptors stem from an adult in good health. Each CDR3 is given without its conserved first and last residue. Size is stated for part of the rows, as once, few or many counts, or as a class when the clone is expanded.

v_gene	j_gene	abundance	CDR3aa
TRBV10-3	TRBJ1-2	-	AISRGQGQGYT
TRBV2	TRBJ1-2	-	ASSDDLTYGYT
TRBV29-1	TRBJ1-2	-	SVHRESNYGYT
TRBV28	TRBJ1-2	once	ASSSGQTFYGYT
TRBV6-1	TRBJ2-7	-	ASSEWKGQGNHEQY
TRBV5-1	TRBJ2-5	-	ASSHNLGSQATQY
TRBV7-9	TRBJ1-1	-	ASSLRQDTEAF
TRBV19	TRBJ2-2	-	ASTIGLAGGRDTGELF
TRBV7-2	TRBJ2-3	-	ASSLNPSGRTSTDTQY
TRBV4-1	TRBJ2-5	-	ASSPHIRQQETQY
TRBV15	TRBJ1-4	-	ATSRDRDRKGEKLF
TRBV5-1	TRBJ2-3	-	ASSLGGQGGTDTQY
TRBV14	TRBJ2-7	-	ASSQDIGRVGNEQY
TRBV4-2	TRBJ1-4	once	ASSQNGAPNEKLF
TRBV4-3	TRBJ2-7	-	ASSQDGTGPGYEQY
TRBV29-1	TRBJ1-2	-	SAGFVSHGYT
TRBV3-1/TRBV3-2	TRBJ1-2	-	ASSPRGSTGGLYGYT
TRBV7-2	TRBJ2-7	-	ASSLGTGIREQY
TRBV2	TRBJ2-3	-	ASSEWGGSTDTQY
TRBV5-4	TRBJ2-3	-	ASSPTQRGGRGTQY
TRBV18	TRBJ1-5	-	ASSPLTGEKPQH
TRBV28	TRBJ2-7	few	ASSENVPSRDFLLNYEQY
TRBV29-1	TRBJ2-1	-	SVRPPAGSGYNEQF